The clone carrying this TCR beta chain was seen a few times. The sample comes from a study of cytotoxic CD8 clonotypes in ibrutinib-treated CLL. CDR1 MDHEN and CDR2 SYDVKM come from the germline V gene. V lost 7 bases, J lost 4 bases, and 16 bases lay in between. The CDR3 length is 14 residues. The repertoire was sequenced with immunoSEQ multiplex PCR; TCRdb's copy has only in-frame clones and lacks some. The data hold some 350,000 clones, with 67% observed a single time. This TCR derives from a human donor with chronic lymphocytic leukemia. The rearrangement joins TRBV28 to TRBJ1-1, with unresolved D. The source material was PBMCs, sampled after 36 months of ibrutinib treatment. The CDR3 sequence is CASILIPGSTEAFF. As DNA, the CDR3 is TGTGCCAGCATCCTAATCCCCGGCAGCACTGAAGCTTTCTTT. The complete variable domain, with remaining parts taken from reference TRBV28 and TRBJ1-1, reads DVKVTQSSRYLVKRTGEKVFLECVQDMDHENMFWYRQDPGLGLRLIYFSYDVKMKEKGDIPEGYSVSREKKERFSLILESASTNQTSMYLCASILIPGSTEAFFGQGTRLTVV.